Below, one T cell receptor beta chain is given with its context. Its antigen is undetermined. This record comes from a study of T cell repertoires in cytomegalovirus infection. Germline V gene data show CDR1 as MNHEY and CDR2 as SVGEGT. V lost 5 bases to trimming and J lost 4 bases; unmatched junction nucleotides: 10. The CDR3 totals 15 residues. TCRdb re-derived calls from the reads in MiXCR, one entry per CDR3 protein. The sample yields around 130,000 distinct CDR3 sequences, roughly a quarter seen once. This sequence originates from a human donor in good health (CMV status not recorded). Some clones in this sample may be carry-over from other donors' samples. The chain has TRBV6-2 or TRBV6-3 and TRBJ1-1, with TRBD1 matching over 7 bases. Material for sequencing was PBMCs, sequenced either directly or after in vitro stimulation (not recorded which). The DNA for the CDR3 is TGTGCCAGCAGTACAGGGGTCATCTCGGTCACTGAAGCTTTCTTT. Protein product: CASSTGVISVTEAFF.